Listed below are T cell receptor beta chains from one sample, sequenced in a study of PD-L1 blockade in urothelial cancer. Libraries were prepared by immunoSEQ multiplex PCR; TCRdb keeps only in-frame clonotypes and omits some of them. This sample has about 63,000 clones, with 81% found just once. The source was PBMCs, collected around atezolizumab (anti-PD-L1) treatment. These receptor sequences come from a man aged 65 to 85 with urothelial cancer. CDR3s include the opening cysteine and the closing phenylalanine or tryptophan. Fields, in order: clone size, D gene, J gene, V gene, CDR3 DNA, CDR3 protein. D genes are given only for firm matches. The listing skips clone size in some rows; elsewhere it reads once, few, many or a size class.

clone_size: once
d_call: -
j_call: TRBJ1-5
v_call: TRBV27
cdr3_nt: TGTGCCAGCAGTTTAATCGGCAATCAGCCCCAGCATTTT
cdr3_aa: CASSLIGNQPQHF

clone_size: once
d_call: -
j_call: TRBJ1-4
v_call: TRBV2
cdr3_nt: TGTGCCAGCAGGGCCGAGGGTGAAAAACTGTTTTTT
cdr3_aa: CASRAEGEKLFF

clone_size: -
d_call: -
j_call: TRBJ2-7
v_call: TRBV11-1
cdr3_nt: TGTGCCAGCAGTCTTAAGCGCGGGCGTCACTACGAGCAGTACTTC
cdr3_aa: CASSLKRGRHYEQYF

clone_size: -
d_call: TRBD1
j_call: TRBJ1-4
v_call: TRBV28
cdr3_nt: TGTGCCAGCAGGCCGACAGGGGGCAGCGGCAGGGAAAAACTGTTTTTT
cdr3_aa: CASRPTGGSGREKLFF

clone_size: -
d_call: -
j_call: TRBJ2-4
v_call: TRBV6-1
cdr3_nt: TGTGCCAGCAGTCAGGGACTTGGAAAAAACATTCAGTACTTC
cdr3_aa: CASSQGLGKNIQYF

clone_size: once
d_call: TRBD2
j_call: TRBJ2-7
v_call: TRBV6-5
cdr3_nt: TGTGCCAGCGTAGCCCCTGGGACTAGCGGGTACGAGCAGTACTTC
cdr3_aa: CASVAPGTSGYEQYF

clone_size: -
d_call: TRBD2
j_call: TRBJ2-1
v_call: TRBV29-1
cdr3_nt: TGCAGCGGGACTACTAGCGGCTCCTACAATGAGCAGTTCTTC
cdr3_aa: CSGTTSGSYNEQFF

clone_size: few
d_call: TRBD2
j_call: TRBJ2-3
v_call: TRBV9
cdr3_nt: TGTGCCAGCAGCGCCCTAGCGGGATGGCTCACAGATACGCAGTATTTT
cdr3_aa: CASSALAGWLTDTQYF

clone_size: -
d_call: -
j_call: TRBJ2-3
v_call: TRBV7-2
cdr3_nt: TGTGCCAGCAGCTTGACGGGAGTCCGGGGAGATACGCAGTATTTT
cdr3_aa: CASSLTGVRGDTQYF

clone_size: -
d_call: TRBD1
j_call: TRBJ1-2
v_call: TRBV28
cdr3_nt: TGTGCCACCAAAGGGGGACAGGGGAACTATGGCTACACCTTC
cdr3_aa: CATKGGQGNYGYTF

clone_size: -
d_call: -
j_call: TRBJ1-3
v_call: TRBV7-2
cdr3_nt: TGTGCCAGCAGACCCCAGGGAACTAGCGGAAACACCATATATTTT
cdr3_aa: CASRPQGTSGNTIYF

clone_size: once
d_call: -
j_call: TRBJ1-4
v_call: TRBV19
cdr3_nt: TGTGCCAGTAGACTATCGACAGTCGGGTCTGAAAAACTGTTTTTT
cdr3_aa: CASRLSTVGSEKLFF

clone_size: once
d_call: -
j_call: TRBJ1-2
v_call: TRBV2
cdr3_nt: TGTGCCAGCCGGGGAGGGGGGGGGTCTGGAGGCTACACCTTC
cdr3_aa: CASRGGGGSGGYTF

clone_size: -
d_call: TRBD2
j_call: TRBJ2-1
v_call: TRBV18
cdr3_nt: TGTGCCAGCTCACCCAGGACTAGCGGGAGTGGCTTCTACAATGAGCAGTTCTTC
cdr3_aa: CASSPRTSGSGFYNEQFF

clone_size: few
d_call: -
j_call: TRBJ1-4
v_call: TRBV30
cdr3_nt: TGTGCCTGGGGGCTGGGTCAGTCGAATGAAAAACTGTTTTTT
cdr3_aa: CAWGLGQSNEKLFF

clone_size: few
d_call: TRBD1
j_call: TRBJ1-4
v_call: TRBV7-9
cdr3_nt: TGTGCCAGCAGCTTAGGGACAGGGCTTGAAGGAAAACTGTTTTTT
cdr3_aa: CASSLGTGLEGKLFF

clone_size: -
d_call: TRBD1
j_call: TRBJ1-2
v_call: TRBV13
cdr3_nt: TGTGCCAGCAGCTTAGGCCGCGGACAGGGATCAGCCGGCTACACCTTC
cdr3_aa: CASSLGRGQGSAGYTF

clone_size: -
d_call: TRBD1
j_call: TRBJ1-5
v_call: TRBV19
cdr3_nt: TGTGCCAGTAGTATCCTCGGACAGGAGAGCAATCAGCCCCAGCATTTT
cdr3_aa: CASSILGQESNQPQHF

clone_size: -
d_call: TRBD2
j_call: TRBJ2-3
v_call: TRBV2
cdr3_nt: TGTGCCAGCCGTAAACCCACTAGCGTGACAGATACGCAGTATTTT
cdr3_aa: CASRKPTSVTDTQYF

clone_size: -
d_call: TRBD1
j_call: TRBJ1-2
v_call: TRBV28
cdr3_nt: TGTGCCAGCAGATTGGGACAGACGCCCTATGGCTACACCTTC
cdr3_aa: CASRLGQTPYGYTF

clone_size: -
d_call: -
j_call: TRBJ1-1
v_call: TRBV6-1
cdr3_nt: TGTGCCAGCAGTGAATCGAGTAAAACGCCCACGGTAGCTTTCTTT
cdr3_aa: CASSESSKTPTVAFF

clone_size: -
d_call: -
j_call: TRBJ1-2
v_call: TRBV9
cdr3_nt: TGTGCCAGCAGCGTGGGTCGTGGAGACTACACCTTC
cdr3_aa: CASSVGRGDYTF

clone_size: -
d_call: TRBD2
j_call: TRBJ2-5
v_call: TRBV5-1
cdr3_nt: TGCGCCAGCAGTCCAAAACGAGCCACGGGACTAGCGGGCCCGTACCAAGAGACCCAGTACTTC
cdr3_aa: CASSPKRATGLAGPYQETQYF

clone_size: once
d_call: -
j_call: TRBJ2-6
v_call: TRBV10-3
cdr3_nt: TGTGCCACAAACTCTGGGGCCAACGTCCTGACTTTC
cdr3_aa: CATNSGANVLTF

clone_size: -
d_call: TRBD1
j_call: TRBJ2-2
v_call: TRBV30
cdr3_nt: TGTGCCTGGAGTATCAACAGGGGGTCTACGTACACCGGGGAGCTGTTTTTT
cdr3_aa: CAWSINRGSTYTGELFF

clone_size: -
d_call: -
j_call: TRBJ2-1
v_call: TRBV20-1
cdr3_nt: TGCAGTGGGTCGTCGGGTGGGCAGTTCTTC
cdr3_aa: CSGSSGGQFF

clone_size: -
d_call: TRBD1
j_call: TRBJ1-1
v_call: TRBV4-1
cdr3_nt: TGCGCCAGCAGCCAAGGCGGGACAGGGAACACTGAAGCTTTCTTT
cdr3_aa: CASSQGGTGNTEAFF

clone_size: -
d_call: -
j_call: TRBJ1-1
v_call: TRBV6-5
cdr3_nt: TGTGCCAGCAGTTACGGGCAGCCCACTGAAGCTTTCTTT
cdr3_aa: CASSYGQPTEAFF

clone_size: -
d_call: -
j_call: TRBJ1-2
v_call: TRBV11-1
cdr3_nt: TGTGCCAGCAGCTTAGATCTCGACTATGGCTACACCTTC
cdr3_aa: CASSLDLDYGYTF

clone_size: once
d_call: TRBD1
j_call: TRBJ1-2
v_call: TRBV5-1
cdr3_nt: TGCGCCAGCAGCGCGGGACAGGCCGTCGCTAACTATGGCTACACCTTC
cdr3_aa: CASSAGQAVANYGYTF

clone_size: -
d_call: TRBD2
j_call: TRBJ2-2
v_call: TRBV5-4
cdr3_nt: TGTGCCAGCAGCTTGTCTAGCGGGAGCCACACCGGGGAGCTGTTTTTT
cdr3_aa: CASSLSSGSHTGELFF

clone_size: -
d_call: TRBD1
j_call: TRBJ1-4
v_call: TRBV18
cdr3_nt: TGTGCCAGCTCACCAATTGGGCAGGGGGCCGAAAAACTGTTTTTT
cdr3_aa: CASSPIGQGAEKLFF

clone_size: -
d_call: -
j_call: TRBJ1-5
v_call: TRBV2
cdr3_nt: TGTGCCAGCAGTGTTTTAGCTGGATACAATCAGCCCCAGCATTTT
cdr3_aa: CASSVLAGYNQPQHF

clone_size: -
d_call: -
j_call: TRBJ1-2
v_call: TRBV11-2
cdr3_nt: TGTGCCAGCAGCTTAGCGACAGGTCCTCATGGCTACACCTTC
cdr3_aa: CASSLATGPHGYTF

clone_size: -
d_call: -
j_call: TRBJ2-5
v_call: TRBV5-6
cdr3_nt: TGTGCCAGCAGCTTGGCCTCAGGCGGGGAGACCCAGTACTTC
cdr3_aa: CASSLASGGETQYF

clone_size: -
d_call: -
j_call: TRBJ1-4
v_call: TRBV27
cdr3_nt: TGTGCCAGCAGTTTACAGGGTGGGAATGAAAAACTGTTTTTT
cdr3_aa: CASSLQGGNEKLFF

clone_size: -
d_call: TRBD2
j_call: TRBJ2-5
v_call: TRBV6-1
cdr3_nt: TGTGCCAGCAGTTCCAGACTAGCGGGAGTGGAGACCCAGTACTTC
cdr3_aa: CASSSRLAGVETQYF

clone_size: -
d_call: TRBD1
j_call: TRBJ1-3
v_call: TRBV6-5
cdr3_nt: TGTGCCAGCAGACCCCAGGGGGGTTTTGGAAACACCATATATTTT
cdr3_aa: CASRPQGGFGNTIYF

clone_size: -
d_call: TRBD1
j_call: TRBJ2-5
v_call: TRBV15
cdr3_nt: TGTGCCACCAGCAAGGACAGGCTGCAAGAGACCCAGTACTTC
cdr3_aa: CATSKDRLQETQYF

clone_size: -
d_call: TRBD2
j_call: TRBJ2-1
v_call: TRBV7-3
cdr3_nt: TGTGCCAGCAGCTTAACGACTAGCGGCCTCGAGGAGCAGTTCTTC
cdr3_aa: CASSLTTSGLEEQFF

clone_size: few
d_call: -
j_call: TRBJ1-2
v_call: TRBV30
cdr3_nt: TGTGCCTGGAGGATGTGGGGGGTAGTAAGTGGCTACACCTTC
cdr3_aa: CAWRMWGVVSGYTF

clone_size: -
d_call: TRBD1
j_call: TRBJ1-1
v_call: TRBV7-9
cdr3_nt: TGTGCCAGCAGCTTCCCCTCCCAGGGGGCTGACACTGAAGCTTTCTTT
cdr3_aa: CASSFPSQGADTEAFF

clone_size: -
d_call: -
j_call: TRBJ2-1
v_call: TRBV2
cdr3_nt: TGTGCCAGCCTCCGGACTAAATACAATGAGCAGTTCTTC
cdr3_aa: CASLRTKYNEQFF

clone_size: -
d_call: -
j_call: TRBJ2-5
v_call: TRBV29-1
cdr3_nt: TGCAGCACGAGTGAAGAGACCCAGTACTTC
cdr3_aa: CSTSEETQYF

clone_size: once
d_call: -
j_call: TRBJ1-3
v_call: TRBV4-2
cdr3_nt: TGTGCCAGCAGCCAAGAGGCAGGTGGTACAGGCTCTGGAAACACCATATATTTT
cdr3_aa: CASSQEAGGTGSGNTIYF

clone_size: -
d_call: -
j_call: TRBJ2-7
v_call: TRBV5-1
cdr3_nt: TGCGCCAGCAGACCCCGGGAGCCCCCACACGAGCAGTACTTC
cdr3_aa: CASRPREPPHEQYF

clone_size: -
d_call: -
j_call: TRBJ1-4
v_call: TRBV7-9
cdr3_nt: TGTGCCAGCAGCCCTCCCCGAACTAATGAAAAACTGTTTTTT
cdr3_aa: CASSPPRTNEKLFF

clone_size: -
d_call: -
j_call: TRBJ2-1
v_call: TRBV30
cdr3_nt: TGTGCCTGGAGTGTGGGGCAGCGCAATGAGCAGTTCTTC
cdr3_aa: CAWSVGQRNEQFF

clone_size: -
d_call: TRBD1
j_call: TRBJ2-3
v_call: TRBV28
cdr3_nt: TGTGCCAGCAGTTCGACAGGGACCACAGATACGCAGTATTTT
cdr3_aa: CASSSTGTTDTQYF

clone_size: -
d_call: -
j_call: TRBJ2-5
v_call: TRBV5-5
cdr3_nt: TGTGCCAGCAGCTTGGATCCAGGAAACTTACAAGAGACCCAGTACTTC
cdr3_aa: CASSLDPGNLQETQYF

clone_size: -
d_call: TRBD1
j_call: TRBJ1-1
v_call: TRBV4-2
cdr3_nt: TGTGCCAGCAGCCAAGTAGGGGGGGACAGGGGGATAGCTTTCTTT
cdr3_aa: CASSQVGGDRGIAFF

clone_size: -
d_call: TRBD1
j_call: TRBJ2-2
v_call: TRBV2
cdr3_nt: TGTGCCAGCCGGGACAGGGTTAACACCGGGGAGCTGTTTTTT
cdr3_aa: CASRDRVNTGELFF

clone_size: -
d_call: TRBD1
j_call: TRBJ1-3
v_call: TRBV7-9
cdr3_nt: TGTGCCAGCAGCTTCAGGGGGCCTCTTGAGAGGGCAGGAAACACCATATATTTT
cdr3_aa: CASSFRGPLERAGNTIYF

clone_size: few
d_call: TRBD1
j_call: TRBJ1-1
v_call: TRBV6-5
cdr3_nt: TGTGCCAGCAGACGCAGGGGGCGGACTGAAGCTTTCTTT
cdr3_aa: CASRRRGRTEAFF

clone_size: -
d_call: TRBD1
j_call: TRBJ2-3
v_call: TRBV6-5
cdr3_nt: TGTGCCAGCAGTTCGGGACAGGGGTACTTGAATACGCAGTATTTT
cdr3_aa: CASSSGQGYLNTQYF